Listed below are T cell receptor beta chains from one sample, sequenced in a study of T cell responses to AZD1222 COVID-19 vaccine. Repertoires were generated with immunoSEQ multiplex PCR, while TCRdb's copy carries only in-frame clones and drops some. This sample has 65,000 to 95,000 clones; approximately 85% occur once, and the top ten carry more than 9%. Sample: peripheral blood, taken 28 days after the second AZD1222 dose. The receptors were gathered from an adult who received the AZD1222 COVID-19 vaccine. The CDR3 runs from the conserved cysteine through the conserved F or W. The D gene is left open where the match is weak. Rows may omit the clone size; those that give it use once, few, many or a size class.

size: NA; J: TRBJ1-5; D: NA; V: TRBV7-9; DNA: TGTGCCAGCAGCTTATGGTACGGAGCCAGTAACGATCAGCCCCAGCATTTT; CDR3: CASSLWYGASNDQPQHF
size: NA; J: TRBJ1-1; D: NA; V: TRBV18; DNA: TGTGCCAGCTCATGGACCGTGGGCGAAGCTTTCTTT; CDR3: CASSWTVGEAFF
size: few; J: TRBJ1-1; D: TRBD1; V: TRBV7-9; DNA: TGTGCCAGCAGCCAGACGACAGGGGGCACTGAAGCTTTCTTT; CDR3: CASSQTTGGTEAFF
size: NA; J: TRBJ2-7; D: NA; V: TRBV29-1; DNA: TGCAGCGTTGAAAGTTCTGGACTCCCCCAGGCGGAGCAGTACTTC; CDR3: CSVESSGLPQAEQYF
size: few; J: TRBJ2-3; D: NA; V: TRBV21-1; DNA: TGTGCCAGCAGCTCCCGACAGGGAGGCGGCACAGATACGCAGTATTTT; CDR3: CASSSRQGGGTDTQYF
size: NA; J: TRBJ2-3; D: NA; V: TRBV7-2; DNA: TGTGCCAGCAGCTTAGTCACCCCGGAAGATACGCAGTATTTT; CDR3: CASSLVTPEDTQYF
size: NA; J: TRBJ2-3; D: NA; V: TRBV28; DNA: TGTGCCAGCAGAGGGGAGGGGGTTAGGTCAGATACGCAGTATTTT; CDR3: CASRGEGVRSDTQYF
size: NA; J: TRBJ2-2; D: NA; V: TRBV3-1/TRBV3-2; DNA: TGTGCCAGCAGCCGGAGCCTACCGAGGACCACCGGGGAGCTGTTTTTT; CDR3: CASSRSLPRTTGELFF
size: few; J: TRBJ1-1; D: NA; V: TRBV2; DNA: TGTGCCAGCGACCTTGCGAGGGGAAGGACTGAAGCTTTCTTT; CDR3: CASDLARGRTEAFF
size: once; J: TRBJ1-5; D: NA; V: TRBV28; DNA: TGTGCCAGCAGTCTACAGGGTAATCAGCCCCAGCATTTT; CDR3: CASSLQGNQPQHF
size: NA; J: TRBJ1-5; D: NA; V: TRBV6-2/TRBV6-3; DNA: TGTGCCAGCAGTTCGCGGGGCTTTGATCAGCCCCAGCATTTT; CDR3: CASSSRGFDQPQHF
size: NA; J: TRBJ2-1; D: TRBD2; V: TRBV7-2; DNA: TGTGCCAGCAGCCCATCTAGCGGGGTCCGGGATGAGCAGTTCTTC; CDR3: CASSPSSGVRDEQFF
size: NA; J: TRBJ2-1; D: NA; V: TRBV30; DNA: TGTGCCTGGAGTGTAGGGGTTGAGCAGTTCTTC; CDR3: CAWSVGVEQFF
size: NA; J: TRBJ1-5; D: NA; V: TRBV2; DNA: TGTGCCAGCAGTTACCGTCCTAATCAGCCCCAGCATTTT; CDR3: CASSYRPNQPQHF
size: NA; J: TRBJ2-1; D: NA; V: TRBV11-3; DNA: TGTGCCAGCAGCTTTGGAAATGAGCAGTTCTTC; CDR3: CASSFGNEQFF
size: NA; J: TRBJ2-7; D: NA; V: TRBV7-6; DNA: TGTGCCAGCAGCGTACAAGGGGGGGGGCAGTACTTC; CDR3: CASSVQGGGQYF
size: NA; J: TRBJ1-5; D: TRBD1; V: TRBV9; DNA: TGTGCCAGCAGCGTAGGCCAGGGGGCTCAGCCCCAGCATTTT; CDR3: CASSVGQGAQPQHF
size: NA; J: TRBJ2-2; D: TRBD1; V: TRBV14; DNA: TGTGCCAGCAGCCAAGCCAGGGGGCATACCGGGGAGCTGTTTTTT; CDR3: CASSQARGHTGELFF
size: NA; J: TRBJ1-1; D: NA; V: TRBV28; DNA: TGTGCCAGCAGACTCACAGGGATCGCTGAAGCTTTCTTT; CDR3: CASRLTGIAEAFF
size: few; J: TRBJ2-5; D: NA; V: TRBV19; DNA: TGTGCCAGTGGTGCGGTACAAGAGACCCAGTACTTC; CDR3: CASGAVQETQYF
size: NA; J: TRBJ2-2; D: NA; V: TRBV19; DNA: TGTGCCAGTAGTATAGTCCCAGGATGGGACACCGGGGAGCTGTTTTTT; CDR3: CASSIVPGWDTGELFF
size: NA; J: TRBJ2-7; D: TRBD1; V: TRBV6-2/TRBV6-3; DNA: TGTGCCAGCAGCAGACAGGGGGCGGCCCGTCCCTACGAGCAGTACTTC; CDR3: CASSRQGAARPYEQYF
size: NA; J: TRBJ1-4; D: NA; V: TRBV28; DNA: TGTGCCAGCAGTCCGAGGACGGGCCTTAGGGAAAAACTGTTTTTT; CDR3: CASSPRTGLREKLFF
size: NA; J: TRBJ1-6; D: TRBD1; V: TRBV6-5; DNA: TGTGCCAGCAGTTCCGGGACAGGGAATTCACCCCTCCACTTT; CDR3: CASSSGTGNSPLHF
size: NA; J: TRBJ1-4; D: TRBD1; V: TRBV28; DNA: TGTGCCAGCAATTACAGGGGGCGAGCTAATGAAAAACTGTTTTTT; CDR3: CASNYRGRANEKLFF
size: NA; J: TRBJ2-5; D: TRBD1; V: TRBV2; DNA: TGTGCCAGCATCCCTGAGACAGGGTCAAAAGAGACCCAGTACTTC; CDR3: CASIPETGSKETQYF
size: NA; J: TRBJ2-7; D: NA; V: TRBV5-6; DNA: TGTGCCAGCAGCCGGACGGTTGAGCAGTACTTC; CDR3: CASSRTVEQYF
size: NA; J: TRBJ2-1; D: NA; V: TRBV4-1; DNA: TGCGCCAGCAGCCAAGATCGGGCTAGTTGGGGGGTAAGCTCCTACAATGAGCAGTTCTTC; CDR3: CASSQDRASWGVSSYNEQFF
size: NA; J: TRBJ1-5; D: NA; V: TRBV10-1; DNA: TGCGCCAGCAGTGAAGTAAGGCCTACGGGCAATCAGCCCCAGCATTTT; CDR3: CASSEVRPTGNQPQHF
size: NA; J: TRBJ2-5; D: TRBD2; V: TRBV27; DNA: TGTGCCAGCAGTTGGGGTAGCGGGGAGACCCAGTACTTC; CDR3: CASSWGSGETQYF
size: NA; J: TRBJ1-4; D: NA; V: TRBV3-1/TRBV3-2; DNA: TGTGCCAGCAGCCAAGGGCTTCCTGAAAAACTGTTTTTT; CDR3: CASSQGLPEKLFF
size: once; J: TRBJ2-3; D: TRBD1; V: TRBV5-1; DNA: TGCGCCAGCAGCCCTGACAGGGGCATGAGAGATACGCAGTATTTT; CDR3: CASSPDRGMRDTQYF
size: NA; J: TRBJ2-1; D: NA; V: TRBV5-1; DNA: TGCGCCAGCAGCCGACTGACGTCGCGGGACGATGAGCAGTTCTTC; CDR3: CASSRLTSRDDEQFF
size: NA; J: TRBJ2-3; D: NA; V: TRBV5-5; DNA: TGTGCCAGCAGCGCGGGGTGGGACAGCCTTCCAGATACGCAGTATTTT; CDR3: CASSAGWDSLPDTQYF
size: NA; J: TRBJ1-2; D: TRBD1; V: TRBV4-2; DNA: TGTGCCAGCAGCCGAACAGGGGACTATGGCTACACCTTC; CDR3: CASSRTGDYGYTF